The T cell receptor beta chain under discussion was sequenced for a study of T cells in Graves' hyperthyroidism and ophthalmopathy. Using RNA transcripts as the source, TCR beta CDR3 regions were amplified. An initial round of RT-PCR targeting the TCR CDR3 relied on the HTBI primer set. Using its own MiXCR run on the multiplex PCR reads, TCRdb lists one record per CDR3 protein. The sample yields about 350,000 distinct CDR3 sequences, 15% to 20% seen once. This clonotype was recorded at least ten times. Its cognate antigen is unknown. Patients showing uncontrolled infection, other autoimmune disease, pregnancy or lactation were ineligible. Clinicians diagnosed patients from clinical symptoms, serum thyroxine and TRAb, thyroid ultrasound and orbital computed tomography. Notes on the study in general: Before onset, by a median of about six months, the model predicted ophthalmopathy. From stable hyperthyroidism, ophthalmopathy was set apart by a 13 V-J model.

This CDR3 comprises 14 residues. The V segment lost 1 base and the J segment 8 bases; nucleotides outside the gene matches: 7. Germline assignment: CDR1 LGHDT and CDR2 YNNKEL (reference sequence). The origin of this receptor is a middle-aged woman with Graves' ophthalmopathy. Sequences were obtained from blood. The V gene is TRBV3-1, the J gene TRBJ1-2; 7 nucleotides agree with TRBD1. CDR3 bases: TGTGCCAGCAGCCAAGTGATGCAGGGGGTCGGCTACACCTTC. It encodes CASSQVMQGVGYTF. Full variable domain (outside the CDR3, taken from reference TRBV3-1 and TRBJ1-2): DTAVSQTPKYLVTQMGNDKSIKCEQNLGHDTMYWYKQDSKKFLKIMFSYNNKELIINETVPNRFSPKSPDKAHLNLHINSLELGDSAVYFCASSQVMQGVGYTFGSGTRLTVV.